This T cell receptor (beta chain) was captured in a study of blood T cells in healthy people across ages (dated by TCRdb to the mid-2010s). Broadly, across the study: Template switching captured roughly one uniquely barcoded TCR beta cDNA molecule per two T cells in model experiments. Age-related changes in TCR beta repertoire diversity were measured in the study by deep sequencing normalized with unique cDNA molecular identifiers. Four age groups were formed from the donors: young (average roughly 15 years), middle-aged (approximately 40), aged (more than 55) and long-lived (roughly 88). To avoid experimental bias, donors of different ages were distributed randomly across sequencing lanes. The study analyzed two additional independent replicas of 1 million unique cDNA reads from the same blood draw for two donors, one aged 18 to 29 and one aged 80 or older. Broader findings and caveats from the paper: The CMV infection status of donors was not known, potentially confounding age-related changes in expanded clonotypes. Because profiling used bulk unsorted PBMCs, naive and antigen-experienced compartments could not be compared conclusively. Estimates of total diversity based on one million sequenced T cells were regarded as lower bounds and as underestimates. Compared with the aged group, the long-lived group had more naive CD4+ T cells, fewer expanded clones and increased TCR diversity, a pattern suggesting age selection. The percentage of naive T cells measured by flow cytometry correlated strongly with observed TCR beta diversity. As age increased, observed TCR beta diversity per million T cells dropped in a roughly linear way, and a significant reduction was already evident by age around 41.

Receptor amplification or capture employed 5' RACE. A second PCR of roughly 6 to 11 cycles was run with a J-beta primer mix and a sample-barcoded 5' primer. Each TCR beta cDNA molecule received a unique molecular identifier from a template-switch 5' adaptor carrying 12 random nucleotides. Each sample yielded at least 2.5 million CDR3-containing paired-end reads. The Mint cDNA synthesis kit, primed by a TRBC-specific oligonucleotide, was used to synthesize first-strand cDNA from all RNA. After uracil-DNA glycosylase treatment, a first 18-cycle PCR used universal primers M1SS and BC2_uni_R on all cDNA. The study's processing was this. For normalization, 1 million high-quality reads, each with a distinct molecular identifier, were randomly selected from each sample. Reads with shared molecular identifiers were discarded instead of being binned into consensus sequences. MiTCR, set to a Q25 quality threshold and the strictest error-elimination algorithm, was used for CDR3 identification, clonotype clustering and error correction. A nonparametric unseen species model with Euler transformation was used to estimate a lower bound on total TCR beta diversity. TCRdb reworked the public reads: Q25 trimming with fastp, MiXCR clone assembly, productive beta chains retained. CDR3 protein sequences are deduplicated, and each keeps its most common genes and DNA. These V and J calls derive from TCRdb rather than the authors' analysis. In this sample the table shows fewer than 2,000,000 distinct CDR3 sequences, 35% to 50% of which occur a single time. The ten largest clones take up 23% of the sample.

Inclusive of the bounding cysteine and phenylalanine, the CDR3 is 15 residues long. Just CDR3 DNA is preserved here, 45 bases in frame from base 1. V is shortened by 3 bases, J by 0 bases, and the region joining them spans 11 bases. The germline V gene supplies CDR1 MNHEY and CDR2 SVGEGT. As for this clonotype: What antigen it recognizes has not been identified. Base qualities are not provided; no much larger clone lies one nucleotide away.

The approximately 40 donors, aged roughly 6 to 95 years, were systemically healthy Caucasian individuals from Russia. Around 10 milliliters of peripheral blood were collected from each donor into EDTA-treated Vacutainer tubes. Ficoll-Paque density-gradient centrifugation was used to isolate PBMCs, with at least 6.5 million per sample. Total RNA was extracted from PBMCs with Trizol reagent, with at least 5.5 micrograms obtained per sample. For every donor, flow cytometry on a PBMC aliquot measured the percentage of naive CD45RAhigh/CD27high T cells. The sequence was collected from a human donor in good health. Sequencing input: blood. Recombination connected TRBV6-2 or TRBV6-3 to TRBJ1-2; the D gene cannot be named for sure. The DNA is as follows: TGTGCCAGCAGTTATGAGGACTCCTCTAACTATGGCTACACCTTC. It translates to CASSYEDSSNYGYTF.